The sequence of this T cell receptor (beta chain) was determined in a study of post-analysis software for immune sequencing data. Study-level results: Comparison of patients with controls showed five TRBV segments more frequent in patients, TRBV5-6, TRBV5-1 and TRBV20-1 among them. Pronounced co-clustering by F measure was evident among identically batched samples.

A note on this clonotype: The antigen remains unidentified. One junction end disagrees with the germline gene, perhaps due to a read error.

Unique-molecular-identifier-tagged TCR beta cDNA libraries were used. Each sample of roughly 0.95 to 10 million input T cells yielded 500,000 or so cDNA molecules, so each molecule approximated one T cell. TCRdb reanalysed the PCR reads using MiXCR and keeps one entry per CDR3 protein. The sample gives about 160,000 distinct CDR3 sequences, around 36% of which show up once; roughly 28% is in the top ten. This CDR3 is 13 amino acids long. The germline gives CDR1 DFQATT, CDR2 SNEGSKA (reference sequence). Sequencing used blood, obtained after autologous hematopoietic stem cell transplantation. The V gene is TRBV20-1, the J gene TRBJ2-7, with D perhaps matching TRBD1 (6 bases). This TCR derives from a girl aged 10 to 17 with multiple sclerosis. Here the CDR3 DNA reads TGCAGTTATAGAAACCAGGGGAGCTACGAGCTGTACTTC. It specifies CSYRNQGSYELYF.